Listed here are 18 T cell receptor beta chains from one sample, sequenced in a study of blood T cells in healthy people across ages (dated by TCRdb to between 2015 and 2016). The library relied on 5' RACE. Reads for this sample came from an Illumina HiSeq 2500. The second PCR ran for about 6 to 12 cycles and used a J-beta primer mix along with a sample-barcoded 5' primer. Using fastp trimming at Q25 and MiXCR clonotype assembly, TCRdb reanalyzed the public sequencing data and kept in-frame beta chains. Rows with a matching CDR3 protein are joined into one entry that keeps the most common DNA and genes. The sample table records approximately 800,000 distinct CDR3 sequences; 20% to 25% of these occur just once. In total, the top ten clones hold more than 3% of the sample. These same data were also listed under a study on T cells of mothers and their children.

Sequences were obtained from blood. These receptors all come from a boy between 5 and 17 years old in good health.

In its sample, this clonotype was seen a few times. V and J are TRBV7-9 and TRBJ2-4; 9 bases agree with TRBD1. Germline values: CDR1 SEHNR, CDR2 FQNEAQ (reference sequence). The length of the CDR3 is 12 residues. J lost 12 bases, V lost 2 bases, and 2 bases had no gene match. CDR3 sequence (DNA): TGTGCCAGCAGCTTACCGGACAGGGGTCAGTACTTC. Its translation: CASSLPDRGQYF.

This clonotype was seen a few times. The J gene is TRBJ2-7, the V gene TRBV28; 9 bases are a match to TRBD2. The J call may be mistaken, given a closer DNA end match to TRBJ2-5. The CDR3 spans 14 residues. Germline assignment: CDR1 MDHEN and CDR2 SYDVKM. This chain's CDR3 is CASSPSGEQETQYF. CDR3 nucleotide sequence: TGTGCCAGCAGTCCTAGCGGGGAACAAGAGACCCAGTACTTC.

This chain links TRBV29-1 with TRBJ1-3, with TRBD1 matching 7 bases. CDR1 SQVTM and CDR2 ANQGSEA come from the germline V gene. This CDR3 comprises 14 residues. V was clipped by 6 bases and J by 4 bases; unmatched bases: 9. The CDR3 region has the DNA TGCAGCGTCGCCGGGACAGCGCAAGGAAACACCATATATTTT. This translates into CSVAGTAQGNTIYF.

As DNA, the CDR3 is TGCAGCGGCTGGACAGAGAATGGCTACACCTTC. Its translation: CSGWTENGYTF. The chain employs TRBV29-1 and TRBJ1-2; TRBD1 is a possible D gene (6 bases). The CDR3 loop spans 11 amino acids. The V end was cut by 7 bases, the J end by 6 bases, with 12 bases between. Germline-derived CDR1 and CDR2 are SQVTM and ANQGSEA.

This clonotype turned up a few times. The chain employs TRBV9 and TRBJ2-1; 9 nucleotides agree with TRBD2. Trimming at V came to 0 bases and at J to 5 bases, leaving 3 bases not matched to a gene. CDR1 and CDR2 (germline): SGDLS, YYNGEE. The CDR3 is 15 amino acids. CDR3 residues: CASSVGASGDNEQFF. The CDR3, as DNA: TGTGCCAGCAGCGTAGGGGCTAGCGGGGACAATGAGCAGTTCTTC.

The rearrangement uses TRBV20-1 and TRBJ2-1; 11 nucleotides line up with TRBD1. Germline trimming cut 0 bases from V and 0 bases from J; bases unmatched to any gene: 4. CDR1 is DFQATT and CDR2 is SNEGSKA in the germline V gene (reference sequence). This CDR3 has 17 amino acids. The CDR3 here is CSARDGTGGDSYNEQFF. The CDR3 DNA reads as TGCAGTGCTAGAGATGGGACAGGGGGGGACTCCTACAATGAGCAGTTCTTC.

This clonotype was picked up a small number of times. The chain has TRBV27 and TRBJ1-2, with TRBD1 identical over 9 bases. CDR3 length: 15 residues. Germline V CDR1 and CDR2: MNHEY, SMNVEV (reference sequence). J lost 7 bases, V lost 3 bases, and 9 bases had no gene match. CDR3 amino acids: CASSFSDRGLGGYTF. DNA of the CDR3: TGTGCCAGCAGTTTTAGCGACAGGGGGTTGGGTGGCTACACCTTC.

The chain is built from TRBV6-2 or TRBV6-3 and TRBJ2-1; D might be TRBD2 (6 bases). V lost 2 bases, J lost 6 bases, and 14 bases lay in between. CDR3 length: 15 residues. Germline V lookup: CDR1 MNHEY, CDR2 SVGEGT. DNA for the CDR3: TGTGCCAGCAGTTACGGGGCTAGCGAGTCCAATGAGCAGTTCTTC. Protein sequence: CASSYGASESNEQFF.

CDR3: CASSSFGTSGGAGEQFF. In DNA form, the CDR3 reads TGTGCCAGCAGTTCGTTTGGAACTAGCGGGGGGGCTGGTGAGCAGTTCTTC. The chain joins TRBV6-5 to TRBJ2-5, with 13 positions matching TRBD2. Gene TRBJ2-1 matches the end of the DNA better, so the J call may be wrong. The CDR3 totals 17 residues. Germline V lookup: CDR1 MNHEY, CDR2 SVGAGI.

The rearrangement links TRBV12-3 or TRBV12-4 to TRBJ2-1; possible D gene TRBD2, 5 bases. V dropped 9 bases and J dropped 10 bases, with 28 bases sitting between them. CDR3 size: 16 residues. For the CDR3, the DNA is TGTGCCAGTCGTAAAGGGCCTAATAGCGCCCGAACGGAGCAGTTCTTC. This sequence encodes CASRKGPNSARTEQFF.

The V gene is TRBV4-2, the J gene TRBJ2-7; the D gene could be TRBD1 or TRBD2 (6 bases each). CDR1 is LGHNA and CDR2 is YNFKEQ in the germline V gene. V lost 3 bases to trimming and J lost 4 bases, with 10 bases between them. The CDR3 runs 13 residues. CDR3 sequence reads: CASSHGGGYEQYF. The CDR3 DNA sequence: TGTGCCAGCAGCCACGGAGGGGGGTACGAGCAGTACTTC.

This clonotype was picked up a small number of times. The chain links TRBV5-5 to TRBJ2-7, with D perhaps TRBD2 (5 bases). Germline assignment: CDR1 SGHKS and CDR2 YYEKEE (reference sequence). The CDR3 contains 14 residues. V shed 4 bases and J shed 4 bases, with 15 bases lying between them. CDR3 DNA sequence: TGTGCCAGCAGCCGGGATGACGGGAAATACGAGCAGTACTTC. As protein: CASSRDDGKYEQYF.

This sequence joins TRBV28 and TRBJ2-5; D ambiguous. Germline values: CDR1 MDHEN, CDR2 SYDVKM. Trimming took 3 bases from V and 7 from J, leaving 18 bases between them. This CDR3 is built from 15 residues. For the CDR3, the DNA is TGTGCCAGCAGTTTGGCCCGGACGTGGGATGTGACCCAGTACTTC. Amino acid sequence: CASSLARTWDVTQYF.

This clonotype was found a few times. CDR3 sequence: CASRLYEATNEKLFF. The CDR3 nucleotides read TGTGCCAGCAGATTGTATGAGGCAACTAATGAAAAACTGTTTTTT. The V call is TRBV5-5, the J call TRBJ1-4; no clear D. Germline values: CDR1 SGHKS, CDR2 YYEKEE (reference sequence). Trimming took off 5 bases at V and 0 bases at J, with 11 bases between the two ends. The CDR3 contains 15 residues.

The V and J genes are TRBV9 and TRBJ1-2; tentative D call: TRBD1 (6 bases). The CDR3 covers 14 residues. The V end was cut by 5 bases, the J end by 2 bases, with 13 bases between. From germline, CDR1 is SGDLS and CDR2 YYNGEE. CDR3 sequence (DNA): TGTGCCAGCAGTTCATCTACAGGGAACTATGGCTACACCTTC. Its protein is CASSSSTGNYGYTF.

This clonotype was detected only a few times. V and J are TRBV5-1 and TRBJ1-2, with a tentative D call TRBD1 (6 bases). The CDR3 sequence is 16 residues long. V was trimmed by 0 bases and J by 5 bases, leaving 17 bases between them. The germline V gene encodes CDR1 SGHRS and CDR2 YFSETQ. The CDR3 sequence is CASSLGFGAQGYGYTF. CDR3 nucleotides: TGCGCCAGCAGCTTGGGCTTCGGGGCACAGGGATATGGCTACACCTTC.

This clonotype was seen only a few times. CDR3 DNA: TGTGCCAGCAGCCCAATCGGAGGGGGGAATCAGCCCCAGCATTTT. Its translation is CASSPIGGGNQPQHF. The V and J genes are TRBV7-9 and TRBJ1-5, with D tentatively TRBD1 (6 bases). The ends were cut back, 5 bases at V and 4 bases at J, with 15 bases in the middle. Germline CDR1 and CDR2: SEHNR and FQNEAQ (reference sequence). CDR3 length: 15 amino acids.

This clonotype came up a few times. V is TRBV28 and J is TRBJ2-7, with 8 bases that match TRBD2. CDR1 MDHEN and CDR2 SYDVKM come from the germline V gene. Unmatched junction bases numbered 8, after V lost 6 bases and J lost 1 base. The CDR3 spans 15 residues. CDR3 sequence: CASSPGTRGSYEQYF. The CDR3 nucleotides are TGTGCCAGCAGCCCGGGGACTAGGGGGTCCTACGAGCAGTACTTC.